The T cell receptor (beta chain) under discussion was sequenced for a study of T-cell reconstitution after alpha-beta-depleted transplantation in children. The CDR3 is 14 residues long. V was clipped by 3 bases and J by 3 bases, with 9 bases between them. Preparation of the TCRbeta library involved a method that used unique molecular identifiers. From the PCR reads, TCRdb called clonotypes with MiXCR, one entry per CDR3 protein. The sample holds about 640,000 distinct CDR3 sequences; roughly 17% are singletons and the top ten take 0.9% to 1.2%. This clonotype was recorded many times. The rearrangement uses TRBV12-3 or TRBV12-4 and TRBJ1-5, with D possibly being TRBD1 (5 bases). This receptor was taken from a human donor who donated a stem cell graft to a child with acute myeloid leukemia. The sequencing used PBMCs from the stem cell graft donor, collected from the stem cell graft. For the CDR3, the DNA is TGTGCCAGCAGTTTGGGCAGGGACAATCAGCCCCAGCATTTT. Protein: CASSLGRDNQPQHF.